This T cell receptor (beta chain) was sequenced during a study of T cells after posttransplantation cyclophosphamide. General observations from the study: Blood and skin or GI T cell repertoires showed limited TRB overlap. Recipient CMV seropositivity and CMV reactivation strongly tracked TRB clonality. Later blood repertoires were often dominated by clones from the donor CD8+ memory compartment.

Busulfan-fludarabine conditioning, marrow transplant, and cyclophosphamide on days +3 and +4 were administered. About this clone: Antigen: not known.

Trimming removed 4 bases from V and 3 bases from J; junction bases left unmatched: 3. The CDR3 is made up of 15 amino acids. Germline V gene lookup returns CDR1 SGDLS and CDR2 YYNGEE. Libraries were prepared by immunoSEQ multiplex PCR; TCRdb keeps only in-frame clonotypes and omits some of them. This sample has roughly 42,000 clones, with about 90% found just once. The input for sequencing was PBMCs, taken about 62 days after allogeneic stem cell transplant with posttransplant cyclophosphamide. The chain joins TRBV9 to TRBJ2-5, with TRBD2 matching over 13 bases. This receptor was obtained from a male patient aged 60-70 years who received an allogeneic stem cell transplant from a related donor and was CMV-positive. Some T cells may originate from the graft donor. CDR3 nucleotides: TGTGCCAGCAGCCCGGGGACTAGCGGGAAAGAGACCCAGTACTTC. Amino acids: CASSPGTSGKETQYF.